This TCR beta chain was observed in a study of Ad26.COV2.S vaccination and SARS-CoV-2 variants. The treatment was: over 15 received Ad26.COV2.S at low or high dose, single or two shots; about 5 received placebo; per-sample allocation not given. The study sampled participants on day 63 after the first vaccine or placebo injection. Generated by immunoSEQ multiplex PCR, the TCRdb table keeps only in-frame clones and is missing some. This table holds approximately 240,000 clones, roughly 88% found once. The CDR3 sequence is 15 residues long. Germline V CDR1 and CDR2: KGHSH, LQKENI. V shed 3 bases and J 1 base; nucleotides not matched to a gene: 1.

This TCR was sampled from a person between 18 and 65 years old who received the Ad26.COV2.S COVID-19 vaccine or a placebo. Material: peripheral blood, obtained in a trial of Ad26.COV2.S vaccine versus placebo. The V and J genes are TRBV18 and TRBJ2-3, with TRBD1 matching 10 bases. The CDR3 bases are TGTGCCAGCTCACCCGGGACAGGGGGCACAGATACGCAGTATTTT. It codes for CASSPGTGGTDTQYF.